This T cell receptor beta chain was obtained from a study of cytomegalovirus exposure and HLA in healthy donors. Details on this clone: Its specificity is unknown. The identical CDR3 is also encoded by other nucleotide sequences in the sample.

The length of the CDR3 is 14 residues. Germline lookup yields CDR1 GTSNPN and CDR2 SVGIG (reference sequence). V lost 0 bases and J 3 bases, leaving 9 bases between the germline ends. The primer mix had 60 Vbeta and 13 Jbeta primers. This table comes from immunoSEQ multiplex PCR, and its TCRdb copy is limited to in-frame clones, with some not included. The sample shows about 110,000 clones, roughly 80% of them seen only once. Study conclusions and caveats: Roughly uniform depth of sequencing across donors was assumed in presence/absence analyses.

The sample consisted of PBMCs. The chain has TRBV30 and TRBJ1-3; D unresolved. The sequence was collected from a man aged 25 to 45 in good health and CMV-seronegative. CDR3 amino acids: CAWSVGGSGNTIYF. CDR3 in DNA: TGTGCCTGGAGTGTAGGAGGGAGTGGAAACACCATATATTTT.